This note documents a single T cell receptor (beta chain) sequence. This clone occurred a few times. Its antigen is still unknown. Within one base of it there is no much larger clone, and no base qualities were kept. This entry is derived from a study of control samples from healthy donors and cancer patients (dated by TCRdb to 2019 to 2021). Libraries came from the immunoSEQ multiplex PCR assay. The source is immuneACCESS, and TCRdb retained only in-frame sequences with V and J called. Part of the clones is not carried over; for the studies checked, unresolved V genes explain less than half of this, and the remainder is unexplained. A total of 90,000 to 150,000 clones appear in this sample, around nine tenths of them only once. 9.5% to 13% of the sample lies in the top ten. CDR1 MNHNY and CDR2 SVGAGI are derived from the germline V gene (reference sequence). Trimming at the junction amounts to 2 bases on V and 5 bases on J, and the germline ends lie 9 bases apart. From the cysteine up to the phenylalanine, the CDR3 has a length of 13 residues. Only the CDR3 portion is preserved as DNA: 39 bases, with reading frame beginning at the first base.

Recombination connected TRBV6-6 to TRBJ1-2; the D gene cannot be resolved reliably. Sequencing used blood. This TCR came from a man aged 25-45 years in good health. The CDR3 region has the sequence CASSYGGRYGYTF. The bases are TGTGCCAGCAGTTACGGAGGGCGGTATGGCTACACCTTC.